This TCR beta chain was sequenced during a study of T cell responses to AZD1222 COVID-19 vaccine. Details on this clone: The antigen is unknown.

Study conclusions and caveats: At baseline, seropositivity was found in only six or seven AZD1222 recipients. Most donors were white British, females outnumbered males, and clonal diversity was possibly underestimated.

J gave up 1 base and V 7 bases, and 13 bases lay outside the gene matches. Germline CDR1 and CDR2: SGHTA and FQGNSA. This CDR3 is 17 amino acids long. The table came from immunoSEQ multiplex PCR; TCRdb's copy has only in-frame clones and leaves some out. The sample has tens of thousands of clones, about 91% seen once. J is TRBJ2-3 and V is TRBV7-2; 8 nucleotides agree with TRBD2. This TCR was sampled from an adult who received the AZD1222 COVID-19 vaccine. The source material was peripheral blood, sampled 28 days after the second AZD1222 dose. The CDR3 sequence is CASILSGTGFGTDTQYF. The DNA for the CDR3 is TGTGCCAGCATCCTTAGCGGGACGGGCTTTGGCACAGATACGCAGTATTTT.